Listed here is a single T cell receptor (beta chain). The antigen is not known. One junction end does not reproduce the germline sequence, and a read error may be involved. Multiplex PCR with BIOMED2 TRB-A/B primer pools amplified TRB rearrangements. TCRdb analysed the multiplex PCR reads with MiXCR anew, one entry per CDR3 protein. The data show about 2,500 distinct CDR3 sequences, 25% seen once. The CDR3 spans 15 residues. The germline CDR1 and CDR2 sequences are MNHEY and SVGAGI. This specimen comes from a study of T and B cells in COVID-19 patients. Across the whole study: Most recovered patients had mild to moderate COVID-19 treated as outpatients.

Study-level results: Active COVID-19 showed highly clonal TRB repertoires; recovery showed diversity and richness above healthy donors.

Each TRB amplification used about 220-500 ng of genomic DNA from blood. The origin of this receptor is a human donor with active COVID-19. The chain combines TRBV6-5 with TRBJ1-6; 7 nucleotides match TRBD1. Sequences were obtained from blood. The CDR3 sequence: CASSYDRAGGSPPHF. CDR3 DNA sequence: TGTGCCAGCAGTTACGACAGGGCAGGGGGATCACCCCCCCACTTT.